The present T cell receptor beta chain was sequenced within a study of cytomegalovirus exposure and HLA in healthy donors. The assay was immunoSEQ multiplex PCR, and TCRdb's table has in-frame clones only and misses some. In the table there are 220,000 or so clones, over 75% of which are singletons. The germline V gene encodes CDR1 MNHEY and CDR2 SMNVEV (reference sequence). This CDR3 is built from 11 residues. Trimming stripped 8 bases from V and 9 bases from J, with 11 bases between. The V gene is TRBV27, the J gene TRBJ2-1; D may be TRBD1 (5 bases). The sequenced sample consisted of PBMCs. The receptor comes from a woman younger than 35 in good health and CMV-seropositive. Here the CDR3 DNA reads TGTGCCAGCGTTCAGGGCGGTGAGCAGTTCTTC. This sequence encodes CASVQGGEQFF.